This T cell receptor (beta chain) stems from a study of blood T cell repertoires in COVID-19. As concerns this clone: Different DNA sequences within this sample yield the same CDR3.

Generated by immunoSEQ multiplex PCR, the TCRdb table keeps only in-frame clones and is missing some. The sample yields 100,000 to 150,000 clones, about 82% seen once. CDR1 SGHRS and CDR2 YFSETQ come from the germline V gene. V shed 2 bases, J shed 6 bases, and the junction held 9 bases outside the gene matches. The CDR3 spans 16 residues. V usage is TRBV5-1 and J usage is TRBJ2-3; 10 positions agree with TRBD2. Sequencing input: peripheral blood. This clonotype was sampled from a human donor in a cohort sampled during active COVID-19. CDR3 region: CASSFTAGGPGDTQYF. The DNA of the CDR3 is TGCGCCAGCAGCTTTACAGCGGGAGGGCCGGGGGATACGCAGTATTTT.